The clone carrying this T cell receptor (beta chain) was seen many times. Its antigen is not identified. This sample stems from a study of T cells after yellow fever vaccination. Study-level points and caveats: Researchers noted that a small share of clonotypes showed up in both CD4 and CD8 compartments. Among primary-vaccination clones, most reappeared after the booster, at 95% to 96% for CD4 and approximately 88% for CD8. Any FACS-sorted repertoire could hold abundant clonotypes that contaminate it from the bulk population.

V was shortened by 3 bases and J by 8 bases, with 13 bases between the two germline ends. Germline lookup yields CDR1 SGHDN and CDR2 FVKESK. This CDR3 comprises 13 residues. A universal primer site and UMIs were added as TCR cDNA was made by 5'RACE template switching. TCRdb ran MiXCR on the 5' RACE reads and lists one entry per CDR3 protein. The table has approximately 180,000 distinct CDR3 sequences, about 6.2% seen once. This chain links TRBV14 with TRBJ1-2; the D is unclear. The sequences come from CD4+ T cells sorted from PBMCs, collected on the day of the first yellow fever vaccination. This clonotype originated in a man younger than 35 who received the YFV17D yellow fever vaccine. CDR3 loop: CASSQNGLGGYTF. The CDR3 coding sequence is TGTGCCAGCAGCCAGAACGGGCTGGGAGGCTACACCTTC.